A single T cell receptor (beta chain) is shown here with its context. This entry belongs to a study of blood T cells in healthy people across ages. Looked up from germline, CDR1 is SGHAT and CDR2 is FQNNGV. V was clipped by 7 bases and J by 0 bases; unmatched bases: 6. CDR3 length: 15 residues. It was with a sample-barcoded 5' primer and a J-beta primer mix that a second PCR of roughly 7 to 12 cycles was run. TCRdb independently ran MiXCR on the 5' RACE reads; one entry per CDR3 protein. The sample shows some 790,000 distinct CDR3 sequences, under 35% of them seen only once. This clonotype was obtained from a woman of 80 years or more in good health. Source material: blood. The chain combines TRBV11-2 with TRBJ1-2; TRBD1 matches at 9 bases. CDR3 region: CASIQDRGTNYGYTF. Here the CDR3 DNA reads TGTGCCAGCATCCAGGACAGGGGCACTAACTATGGCTACACCTTC.